Presented here are 28 T cell receptor beta chains from one specimen sequenced in a study of blood T cell repertoires in COVID-19. The method was immunoSEQ multiplex PCR; TCRdb's version includes in-frame clones alone and lacks a portion of them. The sample has roughly 160,000 clones, approximately 84% seen once. The sequencing sample was made of peripheral blood. These receptors all come from a man between 18 and 29 years old with active or convalescent COVID-19.

This clone was seen a few times. This rearrangement joins TRBV7-9 to TRBJ1-2; D not resolved. V was pared by 5 bases and J by 4 bases, with 11 bases between. The CDR3 runs 13 residues. The germline gives CDR1 SEHNR, CDR2 FQNEAQ (reference sequence). CDR3 sequence reads: CASSPGGVYGYTF. In DNA form, the CDR3 reads TGTGCCAGCAGCCCCGGTGGAGTCTATGGCTACACCTTC. Supplemented by reference TRBV7-9 and TRBJ1-2, the full variable domain reads DTGVSQNPRHKITKRGQNVTFRCDPISEHNRLYWYRQTLGQGPEFLTYFQNEAQLEKSRLLSDRFSAERPKGSFSTLEIQRTEQGDSAMYLCASSPGGVYGYTFGSGTRLTVV.

V gene TRBV19 combines with J gene TRBJ1-1; no definite D call. V gave up 3 bases and J gave up 3 bases, with 11 bases separating them. CDR1 is LNHDA, CDR2 SQIVND, per germline (reference sequence). CDR3 length equals 14 residues. The CDR3 DNA follows: TGTGCCAGTAGTATCGGGCAGGAGGACACTGAAGCTTTCTTT. Residues: CASSIGQEDTEAFF.

This chain uses TRBV7-3 with TRBJ1-1, with unresolved D. The germline CDR1 and CDR2 sequences are SGHTA and FQGTGA. Trimming pared 0 bases from V and 10 bases from J, leaving 12 bases between. This CDR3 spans 13 amino acids. CDR3 region: CASSLTRIEGAFF. CDR3 nucleotide sequence: TGTGCCAGCAGCTTAACAAGGATCGAGGGAGCTTTCTTT.

V and J are TRBV7-8 and TRBJ2-2, with a tentative D call TRBD1 (6 bases). Germline V CDR1 and CDR2: SGHVS, FQNEAQ. V was shortened by 0 bases and J by 5 bases, with 10 bases between the two germline ends. This CDR3 is built from 15 residues. The chain's CDR3 is CASSLAGASTGELFF. The CDR3 bases are TGTGCCAGCAGCTTAGCGGGGGCTTCGACCGGGGAGCTGTTTTTT.

The gene calls are TRBV10-2 and TRBJ1-2; D uncertain. Germline V gene sequence: CDR1 WSHSY, CDR2 SAAADI. The CDR3 extends over 13 amino acids. V gave up 2 bases and J gave up 5 bases, with 9 bases separating them. The CDR3 is CASSEGERYGYTF. The CDR3 bases are TGCGCCAGCAGTGAGGGGGAGAGGTATGGCTACACCTTC.

The J gene is TRBJ1-5, the V gene TRBV6-5; 7 positions match TRBD1. With 6 bases clipped from V and 6 bases from J, the junction kept 5 bases outside the gene matches. The CDR3 consists of 13 residues. The germline CDR1 and CDR2 sequences are MNHEY and SVGAGI. CDR3 bases: TGTGCCAGCAGGCAAGACAGGGCTCAGCCCCAGCATTTT. It translates to CASRQDRAQPQHF.

This clone was seen a few times. V usage is TRBV10-3 and J usage is TRBJ1-3; possibly TRBD1 for D (6 bases). Germline V gene lookup returns CDR1 ENHRY and CDR2 SYGVKD. The length of the CDR3 is 13 residues. Trimming removed 6 bases from V and 2 bases from J, with 8 bases in between. The CDR3 protein is CAISGTPGNTIYF. The DNA of the CDR3 is TGTGCCATCAGCGGGACACCTGGAAACACCATATATTTT.

The chain joins TRBV5-8 to TRBJ1-1; unclear D gene. The CDR3 totals 14 residues. Trimming took 6 bases from V and 1 from J, leaving 13 bases between them. Germline CDR1 SGHTS, CDR2 YDEGEE. The CDR3 DNA sequence: TGTGCCAGCACCGAGGGATATAGGAACACTGAAGCTTTCTTT. This encodes CASTEGYRNTEAFF.

The V call is TRBV28, the J call TRBJ2-2, with D perhaps matching TRBD2 (5 bases). The CDR3 has 14 residues. V was cut by 1 base and J by 7 bases, with 10 bases left in between. Germline V gene data show CDR1 as MDHEN and CDR2 as SYDVKM. The CDR3 nucleotides read TGTGCCAGCAGTTTATTGCCGGGGAGCGGGGAGCTGTTTTTT. The encoded protein is CASSLLPGSGELFF.

This clone appeared a few times. This rearrangement joins TRBV6-2 or TRBV6-3 to TRBJ2-3; D might be TRBD1 (6 bases). This CDR3 contains 14 residues. V lost 5 bases and J 4 bases, leaving 13 bases between the germline ends. CDR1 and CDR2 from the germline V gene are MNHEY and SVGEGT. The CDR3: CASSLGTIADTQYF. In DNA, the CDR3 is TGTGCCAGCAGTCTGGGGACAATCGCAGATACGCAGTATTTT.

The CDR3 is CATSRVPRGGSETQYF. CDR3 in DNA: TGTGCCACCAGCAGAGTGCCGCGGGGGGGCTCTGAGACCCAGTACTTC. This chain connects TRBV15 to TRBJ2-5; 9 nucleotides agree with TRBD2. This CDR3 spans 16 amino acids. The junction had 8 bases not matched to a gene; V was cut back by 1 base and J by 5 bases. Per germline, CDR1 LNHNV and CDR2 YYDKDF (reference sequence).

This clone was observed a few times. The chain joins TRBV7-8 to TRBJ1-5; 10 bases are a match to TRBD1. Germline V gene lookup returns CDR1 SGHVS and CDR2 FQNEAQ. The CDR3 is 17 amino acids. The junction had 9 bases not matched to a gene; V was cut back by 5 bases and J by 2 bases. The CDR3 here is CASSRKTGTGGNQPQHF. DNA for the CDR3: TGTGCCAGCAGCCGAAAGACCGGGACAGGGGGCAATCAGCCCCAGCATTTT.

Concerning this clone: The junction departs from the called germline gene at one end, perhaps through a read error. The chain carries TRBV13 and TRBJ1-3, with unresolved D. The CDR3 consists of 12 residues. CDR1 is PRHDT, CDR2 FYEKMQ, per germline (reference sequence). In DNA, the CDR3 is TGTGCCAGCAGTTTAGCAGAGGGCCCGGAATATTTT. As protein: CASSLAEGPEYF.

The chain recombines TRBV19 with TRBJ1-5; no definite D call. The CDR3 is 14 amino acids. V was shortened by 5 bases and J by 1 base, with 9 bases between the two germline ends. Germline V gene data show CDR1 as LNHDA and CDR2 as SQIVND (reference sequence). The CDR3 here is CASSLWRSNQPQHF. Here the CDR3 DNA reads TGTGCCAGTAGTTTATGGAGGAGCAATCAGCCCCAGCATTTT.

The CDR3 reads CASSLPGAGDEQYF. In nucleotides, the CDR3 is TGTGCCAGCAGCCTACCGGGGGCGGGGGACGAGCAGTACTTC. This chain uses TRBV7-3 with TRBJ2-7, with D perhaps matching TRBD2 (7 bases). V was clipped by 5 bases and J by 5 bases, with 16 bases between them. CDR1 SGHTA and CDR2 FQGTGA come from the germline V gene. CDR3 length equals 14 residues.

V and J are TRBV11-2 and TRBJ2-2; D is unclear. CDR1 and CDR2 from the germline V gene are SGHAT and FQNNGV. V shed 1 base and J shed 1 base, with 4 bases lying between them. The CDR3 has 14 residues. The CDR3 here is CASSLAVNTGELFF. CDR3 nucleotide sequence: TGTGCCAGCAGCTTAGCGGTGAACACCGGGGAGCTGTTTTTT. Based on the CDR3 plus reference TRBV11-2 and TRBJ2-2, the full variable domain is EAGVAQSPRYKIIEKRQSVAFWCNPISGHATLYWYQQILGQGPKLLIQFQNNGVVDDSQLPKDRFSAERLKGVDSTLKIQPAKLEDSAVYLCASSLAVNTGELFFGEGSRLTVL.

The rearrangement joins TRBV29-1 to TRBJ1-2; the match to TRBD1 covers 10 bases. Per germline, CDR1 SQVTM and CDR2 ANQGSEA. The CDR3 is 13 residues long. J lost 8 bases, V lost 7 bases, and 10 bases had no gene match. CDR3 in DNA: TGCAGCGCCTTCACGACAGGGGGCTTGGGCTACACCTTC. Residues: CSAFTTGGLGYTF.

CDR3: CASSSPGNSNQPQHF. The CDR3 region has the DNA TGTGCCAGCAGCTCCCCAGGGAATAGCAATCAGCCCCAGCATTTT. The chain has TRBV7-9 and TRBJ1-5; the D gene is possibly TRBD1 (5 bases). With 4 bases removed from V and 0 bases from J, the gap between germline ends came to 10 bases. Looked up from germline, CDR1 is SEHNR and CDR2 is FQNEAQ (reference sequence). The CDR3 loop spans 15 amino acids.

In nucleotides, the CDR3 is TGTGCCAGCAGTTTCAAGTCCGGCGGCCAAACCATCTCCTACGAGCAGTACTTC. This translates into CASSFKSGGQTISYEQYF. This chain links TRBV27 with TRBJ2-7; D ambiguous. CDR3 size: 18 residues. Trimming took 3 bases from V and 0 from J, leaving 21 bases between them. Germline CDR1 reads MNHEY; CDR2 reads SMNVEV (reference sequence).

The chain uses TRBV28 and TRBJ1-5; no reliable D call. The CDR3 covers 13 residues. Germline V lookup: CDR1 MDHEN, CDR2 SYDVKM. The germline V and J ends were trimmed by 6 bases and 5 bases, with 11 bases remaining between them. The CDR3 region is CASSQESDQPQHF. In DNA form, the CDR3 reads TGTGCCAGCAGCCAGGAATCCGATCAGCCCCAGCATTTT.

The V call is TRBV6-4, the J call TRBJ1-2, with a possible D match to TRBD1 (5 bases). The CDR3 is 14 residues long. Trimming left V 3 bases short and J 6 bases short, with 14 bases between. Per germline, CDR1 MRHNA and CDR2 SNTAGT. The DNA of the CDR3 is TGTGCCAGCAGTGATACCCTGACCAGGGATGGCTACACCTTC. Encoded protein: CASSDTLTRDGYTF.

The rearrangement uses TRBV20-1 and TRBJ2-1, with TRBD2 identical over 7 bases. The CDR3 is 15 amino acids. Per the germline V gene, CDR1 is DFQATT and CDR2 is SNEGSKA (reference sequence). The J segment lost 4 bases and the V segment lost 3 bases, leaving 9 bases of the junction unmatched. The CDR3 DNA reads TGCAGTGCTAGTCTTCCAGCGGGGAAATACAATGAGCAGTTCTTC. Its translation: CSASLPAGKYNEQFF.

The gene calls are TRBV19 and TRBJ1-5; no clear D gene. CDR1 is LNHDA and CDR2 is SQIVND in the germline V gene (reference sequence). The CDR3 sequence is 15 residues long. V lost 4 bases and J lost 0, with 10 bases in between. The CDR3 loop is CASSTRHSSNQPQHF. CDR3 DNA sequence: TGTGCCAGTAGTACACGACATAGTAGCAATCAGCCCCAGCATTTT.

As DNA, the CDR3 is TGTGCCAGTAGTCTCAGCCCGGACAGGGGCAATCAGCCCCAGCATTTT. It is translated as CASSLSPDRGNQPQHF. The V gene is TRBV19, the J gene TRBJ1-5; 8 positions match TRBD1. Germline V gene sequence: CDR1 LNHDA, CDR2 SQIVND (reference sequence). The CDR3 is 16 residues long. Trimming removed 5 bases from V and 2 bases from J; junction bases left unmatched: 8.

This chain uses TRBV7-8 with TRBJ1-1; D is possibly TRBD1 (5 bases). In germline, CDR1 is SGHVS, CDR2 FQNEAQ. V lost 7 bases and J lost 1, with 10 bases in between. The CDR3 covers 13 residues. As DNA, the CDR3 is TGTGCCAGCACCTTTCAGGGGAACACTGAAGCTTTCTTT. This codes for CASTFQGNTEAFF.

This clone showed up just a few times. The CDR3 reads CASSSGTGTLVGLFF. CDR3 coding DNA: TGTGCCAGCAGTTCCGGGACAGGCACCCTTGTAGGCCTGTTTTTT. The rearrangement uses TRBV27 and TRBJ1-4; TRBD1 aligns across 8 bases. The germline gives CDR1 MNHEY, CDR2 SMNVEV (reference sequence). The CDR3 has 15 amino acids. The junction had 15 bases not matched to a gene; V was cut back by 4 bases and J by 14 bases.

The V call is TRBV6-5, the J call TRBJ1-2; D is possibly TRBD1 (5 bases). Germline-derived CDR1 and CDR2 are MNHEY and SVGAGI. V was pared by 7 bases and J by 3 bases, with 15 bases between. This CDR3 region has 14 residues. CDR3 sequence reads: CASTRSGGDYGYTF. Written as DNA, the CDR3 is TGTGCCAGCACTAGGTCGGGGGGAGACTATGGCTACACCTTC.

V and J are TRBV5-5 and TRBJ1-1; 8 nucleotides match TRBD1. Trimming took 3 bases from V and 5 from J; bases not matched to a gene: 3. CDR1 and CDR2 (germline): SGHKS, YYEKEE (reference sequence). This CDR3 has 13 amino acids. CDR3 region: CASSSTGGTEAFF. The CDR3 DNA is TGTGCCAGCAGCTCTACAGGGGGGACTGAAGCTTTCTTT.